Below, one T cell receptor (beta chain) is given with its context. Its target is unknown. The CDR3 spans 12 residues. Germline V gives CDR1 SQVTM, CDR2 ANQGSEA. Deletions cut 6 bases from V and 5 bases from J, with 10 bases between. This record comes from a study of cytomegalovirus exposure and HLA in healthy donors. Background on the study: A prior study identified just under 120 million unique TCR beta sequences from about 179 million T cells.

Study results and caveats: The authors later linked a missense DCLRE1C variant to TCR beta V- and J-gene trimming.

The study ran its PCR with 60 Vbeta and 13 Jbeta primers. Libraries were prepared by immunoSEQ multiplex PCR; TCRdb keeps only in-frame clonotypes and omits some of them. The repertoire consists of about 200,000 clones, with around four fifths occurring once and the leading ten covering about 1.7%. Healthy bone marrow donors made up the donors. Each donor was nominally healthy when sampled (though unrecorded immune exposures were likely). The clonotype was recovered from a man aged 45-60 years in good health and CMV-seronegative. Input material: PBMCs. The gene calls are TRBV29-1 and TRBJ2-2; D possibly corresponds to TRBD1 (5 bases). The CDR3 here is CSVTRVTGELFF. The CDR3 DNA is TGCAGCGTGACCAGGGTAACCGGGGAGCTGTTTTTT.